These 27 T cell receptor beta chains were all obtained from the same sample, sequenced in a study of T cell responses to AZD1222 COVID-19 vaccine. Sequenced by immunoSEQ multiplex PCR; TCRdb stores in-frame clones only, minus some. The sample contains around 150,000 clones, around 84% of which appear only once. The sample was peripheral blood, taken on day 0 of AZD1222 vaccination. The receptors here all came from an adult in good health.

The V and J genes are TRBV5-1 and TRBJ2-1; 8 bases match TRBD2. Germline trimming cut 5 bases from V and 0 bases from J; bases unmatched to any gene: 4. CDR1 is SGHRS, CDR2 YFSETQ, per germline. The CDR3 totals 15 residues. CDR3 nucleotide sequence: TGCGCCAGCAGACCCGGGACTAGCTCCTACAATGAGCAGTTCTTC. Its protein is CASRPGTSSYNEQFF.

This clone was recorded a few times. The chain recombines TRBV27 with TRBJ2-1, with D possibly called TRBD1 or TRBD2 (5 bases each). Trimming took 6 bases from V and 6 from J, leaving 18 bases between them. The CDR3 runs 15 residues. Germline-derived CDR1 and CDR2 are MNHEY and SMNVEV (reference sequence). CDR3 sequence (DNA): TGTGCCAGCAGGGGCCGGACATCCCGGGGCAATGAGCAGTTCTTC. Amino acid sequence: CASRGRTSRGNEQFF.

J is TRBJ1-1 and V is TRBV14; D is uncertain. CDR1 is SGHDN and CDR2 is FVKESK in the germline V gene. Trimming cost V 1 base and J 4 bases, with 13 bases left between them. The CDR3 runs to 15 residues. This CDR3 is CASSQGLLRSTEAFF. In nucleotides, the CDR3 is TGTGCCAGCAGCCAAGGACTGCTAAGGAGCACTGAAGCTTTCTTT.

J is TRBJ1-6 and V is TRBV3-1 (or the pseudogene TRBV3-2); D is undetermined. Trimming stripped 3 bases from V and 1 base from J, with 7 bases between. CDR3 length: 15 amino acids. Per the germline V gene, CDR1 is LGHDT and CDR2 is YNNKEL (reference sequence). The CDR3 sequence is CASSHVWSYNSPLHF. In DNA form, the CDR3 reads TGTGCCAGCAGCCATGTTTGGTCCTATAATTCACCCCTCCACTTT.

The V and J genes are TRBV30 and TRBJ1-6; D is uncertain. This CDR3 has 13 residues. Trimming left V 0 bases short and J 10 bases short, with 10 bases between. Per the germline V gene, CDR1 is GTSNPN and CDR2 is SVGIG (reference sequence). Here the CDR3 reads CAWSVQIGSPLHF. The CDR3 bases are TGTGCCTGGAGTGTACAGATAGGGTCACCCCTCCACTTT.

In DNA, the CDR3 is TGTGCCAGCAGGGTGACAGGGAGGAATGAAAAACTGTTTTTT. Protein: CASRVTGRNEKLFF. The rearrangement links TRBV6-5 to TRBJ1-4, with 7 bases identical to TRBD1. CDR1 is MNHEY, CDR2 SVGAGI, per germline. Trimming removed 6 bases from V and 5 bases from J; junction bases left unmatched: 6. This CDR3 has 14 residues.

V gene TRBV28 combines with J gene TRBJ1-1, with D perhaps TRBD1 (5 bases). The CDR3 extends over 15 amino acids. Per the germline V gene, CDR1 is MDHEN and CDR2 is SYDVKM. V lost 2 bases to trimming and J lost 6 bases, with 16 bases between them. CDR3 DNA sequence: TGTGCCAGCAGTTTAGGAGGGGCTCTTCGAGCTGAAGCTTTCTTT. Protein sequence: CASSLGGALRAEAFF.

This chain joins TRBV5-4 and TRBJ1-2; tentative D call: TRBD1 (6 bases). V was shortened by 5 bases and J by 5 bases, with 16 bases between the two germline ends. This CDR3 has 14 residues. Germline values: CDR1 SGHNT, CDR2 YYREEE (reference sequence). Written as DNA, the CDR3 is TGTGCCAGCAGTACTGGGGGCGAAGGTTATGGCTACACCTTC. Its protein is CASSTGGEGYGYTF. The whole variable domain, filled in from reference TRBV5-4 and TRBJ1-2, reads ETGVTQSPTHLIKTRGQQVTLRCSSQSGHNTVSWYQQALGQGPQFIFQYYREEENGRGNFPPRFSGLQFPNYSSELNVNALELDDSALYLCASSTGGEGYGYTFGSGTRLTVV.

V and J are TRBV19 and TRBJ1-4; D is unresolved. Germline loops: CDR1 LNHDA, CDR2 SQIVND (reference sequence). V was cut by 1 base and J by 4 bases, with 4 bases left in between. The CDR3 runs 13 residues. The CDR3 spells CASSIGINEKLFF. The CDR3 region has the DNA TGTGCCAGTAGTATAGGGATTAATGAAAAACTGTTTTTT.

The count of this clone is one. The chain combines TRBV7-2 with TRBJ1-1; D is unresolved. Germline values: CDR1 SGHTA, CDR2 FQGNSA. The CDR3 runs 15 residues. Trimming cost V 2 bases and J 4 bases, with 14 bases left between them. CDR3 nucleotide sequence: TGTGCCAGCAGCTTAAGAGTCGCTTGGGGCACTGAAGCTTTCTTT. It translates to CASSLRVAWGTEAFF.

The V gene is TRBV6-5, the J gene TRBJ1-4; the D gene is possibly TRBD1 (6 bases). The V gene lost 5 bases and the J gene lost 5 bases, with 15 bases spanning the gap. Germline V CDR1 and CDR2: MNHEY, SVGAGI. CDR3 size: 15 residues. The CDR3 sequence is CASSPWTAVNEKLFF. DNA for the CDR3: TGTGCCAGCAGTCCCTGGACAGCGGTAAATGAAAAACTGTTTTTT.

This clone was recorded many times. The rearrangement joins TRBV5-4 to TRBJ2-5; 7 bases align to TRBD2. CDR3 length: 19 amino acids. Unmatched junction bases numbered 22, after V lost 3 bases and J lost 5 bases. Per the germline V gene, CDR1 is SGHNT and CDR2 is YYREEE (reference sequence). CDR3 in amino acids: CASSWRGVLRGYLQETQYF. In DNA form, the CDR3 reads TGTGCCAGCAGCTGGAGGGGAGTGTTGCGGGGGTACCTTCAGGAGACCCAGTACTTC.

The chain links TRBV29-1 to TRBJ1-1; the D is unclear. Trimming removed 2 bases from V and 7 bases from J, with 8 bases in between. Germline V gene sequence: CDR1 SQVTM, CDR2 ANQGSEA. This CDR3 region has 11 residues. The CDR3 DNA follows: TGCAGCGTTGAACTGGCCCTTGAAGCTTTCTTT. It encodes CSVELALEAFF.

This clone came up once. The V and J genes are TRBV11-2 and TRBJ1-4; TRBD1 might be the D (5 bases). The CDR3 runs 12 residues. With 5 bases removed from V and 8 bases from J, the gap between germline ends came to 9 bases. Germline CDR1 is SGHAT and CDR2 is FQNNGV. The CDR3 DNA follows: TGTGCCAGCAGCCCGGACATAGAAAAACTGTTTTTT. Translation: CASSPDIEKLFF.

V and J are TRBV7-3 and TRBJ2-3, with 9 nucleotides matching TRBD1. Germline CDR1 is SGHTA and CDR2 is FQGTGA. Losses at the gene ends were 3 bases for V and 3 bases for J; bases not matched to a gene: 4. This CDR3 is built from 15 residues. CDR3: CASSFGDRVTDTQYF. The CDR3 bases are TGTGCCAGCAGCTTCGGGGACAGGGTAACAGATACGCAGTATTTT.

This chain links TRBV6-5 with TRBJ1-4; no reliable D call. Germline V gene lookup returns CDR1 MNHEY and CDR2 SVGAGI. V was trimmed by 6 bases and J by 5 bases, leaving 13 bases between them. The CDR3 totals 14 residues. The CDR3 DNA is TGTGCCAGCAGGGCCGGGTTCCTAAATGAAAAACTGTTTTTT. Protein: CASRAGFLNEKLFF.

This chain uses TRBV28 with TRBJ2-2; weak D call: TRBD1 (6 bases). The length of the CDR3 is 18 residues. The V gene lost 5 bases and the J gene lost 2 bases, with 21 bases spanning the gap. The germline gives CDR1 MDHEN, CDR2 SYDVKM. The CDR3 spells CASSALTLRGSNTGELFF. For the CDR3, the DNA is TGTGCCAGCAGTGCACTCACTCTCAGGGGCTCCAACACCGGGGAGCTGTTTTTT.

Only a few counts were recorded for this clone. CDR3 nucleotide sequence: TGTGCCAGCAGTTTTACCTCGAACACCGGGGAGCTGTTTTTT. Its protein is CASSFTSNTGELFF. This chain joins TRBV28 and TRBJ2-2; D remains ambiguous. Germline V CDR1 and CDR2: MDHEN, SYDVKM. This CDR3 spans 14 amino acids. Between the trimmed V and J ends, which lost 3 bases and 0 bases, there was a span of 5 bases.

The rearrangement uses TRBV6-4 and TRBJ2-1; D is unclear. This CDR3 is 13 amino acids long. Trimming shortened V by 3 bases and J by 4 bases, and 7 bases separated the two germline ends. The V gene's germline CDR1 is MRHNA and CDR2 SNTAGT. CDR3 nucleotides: TGTGCCAGCAGTGATGGACCATACAATGAGCAGTTCTTC. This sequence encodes CASSDGPYNEQFF.

CDR3 sequence: CASSQDHLANPYEQYF. DNA of the CDR3: TGTGCCAGCAGCCAAGACCATCTAGCGAATCCCTACGAGCAGTACTTC. The chain uses TRBV3-1 (or the pseudogene TRBV3-2) and TRBJ2-7; a possible D gene is TRBD2 (6 bases). Germline CDR1 LGHDT, CDR2 YNNKEL (reference sequence). The CDR3 is made up of 16 amino acids. V was clipped by 0 bases and J by 2 bases, with 14 bases between them.

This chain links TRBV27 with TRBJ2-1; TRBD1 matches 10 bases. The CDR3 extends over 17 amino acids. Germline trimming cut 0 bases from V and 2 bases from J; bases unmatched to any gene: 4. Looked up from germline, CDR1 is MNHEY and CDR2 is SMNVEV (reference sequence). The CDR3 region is CASSLSDRGIAYNEQFF. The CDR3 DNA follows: TGTGCCAGCAGTTTATCGGACAGGGGGATCGCCTACAATGAGCAGTTCTTC.

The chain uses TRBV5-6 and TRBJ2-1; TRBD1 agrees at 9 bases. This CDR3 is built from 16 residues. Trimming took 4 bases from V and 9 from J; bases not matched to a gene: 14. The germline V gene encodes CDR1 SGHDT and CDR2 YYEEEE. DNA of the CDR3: TGTGCCAGCAGCGGAGTGGCGCTACAGGGGGCGGTTGAGCAGTTCTTC. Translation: CASSGVALQGAVEQFF.

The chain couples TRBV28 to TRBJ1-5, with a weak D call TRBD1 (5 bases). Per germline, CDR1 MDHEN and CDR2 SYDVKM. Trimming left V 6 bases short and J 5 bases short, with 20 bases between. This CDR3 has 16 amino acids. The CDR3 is CASSPLGRGDYQPQHF. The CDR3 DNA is TGTGCCAGCAGCCCCCTGGGACGGGGGGATTATCAGCCCCAGCATTTT.

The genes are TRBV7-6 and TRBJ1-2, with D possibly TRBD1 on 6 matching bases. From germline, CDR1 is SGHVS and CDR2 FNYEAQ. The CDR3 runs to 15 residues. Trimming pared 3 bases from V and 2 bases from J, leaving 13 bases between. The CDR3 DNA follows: TGTGCCAGCAGCTTCAGTGCTCAGGGGAACTATGGCTACACCTTC. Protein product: CASSFSAQGNYGYTF.

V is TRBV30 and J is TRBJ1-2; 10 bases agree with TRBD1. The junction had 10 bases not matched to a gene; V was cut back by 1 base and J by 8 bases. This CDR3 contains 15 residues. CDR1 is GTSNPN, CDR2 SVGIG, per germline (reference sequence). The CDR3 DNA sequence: TGTGCCTGGAGTGAAGAGACAGGGGGCGGACAGGGCTACACCTTC. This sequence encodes CAWSEETGGGQGYTF.

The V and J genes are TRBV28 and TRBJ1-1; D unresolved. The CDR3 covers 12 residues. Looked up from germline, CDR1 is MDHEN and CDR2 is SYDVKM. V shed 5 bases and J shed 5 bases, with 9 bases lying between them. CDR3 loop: CASSRGGTEAFF. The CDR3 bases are TGTGCCAGCAGTCGCGGAGGGACTGAAGCTTTCTTT.

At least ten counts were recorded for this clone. CDR3 residues: CASSRIPQGALPYGYTF. The CDR3, as DNA: TGTGCCAGCAGCCGTATACCACAGGGGGCCCTACCTTATGGCTACACCTTC. The chain couples TRBV11-2 to TRBJ1-2, with 9 bases fitting TRBD1. V lost 5 bases to trimming and J lost 5 bases; unmatched junction nucleotides: 15. The CDR3 is 17 amino acids. Germline CDR1 is SGHAT and CDR2 is FQNNGV.